The present TCR beta chain was sequenced within a study of control samples from healthy donors and cancer patients. The repertoire was sequenced with immunoSEQ multiplex PCR; TCRdb's copy has only in-frame clones and lacks some. The data hold about 58,000 clones, with less than 95% observed a single time. The CDR3 contains 16 residues. V was pared by 1 base and J by 2 bases, with 14 bases between. The germline gives CDR1 LGHDT, CDR2 YNNKEL (reference sequence). The sample taken for sequencing was blood. This sequence originates from a man aged 30 to 39 in good health. The rearrangement links TRBV3-1 (or the pseudogene TRBV3-2) to TRBJ1-2; D is unclear. The DNA of the CDR3 is TGTGCCAGCAGCCAAGTTCGGAGGTCCCGAAACTATGGCTACACCTTC. Protein sequence: CASSQVRRSRNYGYTF.